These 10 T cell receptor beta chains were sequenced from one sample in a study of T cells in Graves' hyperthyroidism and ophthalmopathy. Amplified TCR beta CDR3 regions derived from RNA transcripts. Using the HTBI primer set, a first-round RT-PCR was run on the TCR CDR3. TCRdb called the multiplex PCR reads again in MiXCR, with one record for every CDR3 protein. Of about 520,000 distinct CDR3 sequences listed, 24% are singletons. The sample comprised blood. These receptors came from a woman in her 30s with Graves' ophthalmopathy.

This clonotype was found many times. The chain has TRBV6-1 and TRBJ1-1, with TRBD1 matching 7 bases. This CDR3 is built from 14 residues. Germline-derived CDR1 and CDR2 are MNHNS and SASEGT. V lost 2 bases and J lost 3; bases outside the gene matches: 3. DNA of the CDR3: TGTGCCAGCAGTGAACAGGGGGGTCACACTGAAGCTTTCTTT. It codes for CASSEQGGHTEAFF.

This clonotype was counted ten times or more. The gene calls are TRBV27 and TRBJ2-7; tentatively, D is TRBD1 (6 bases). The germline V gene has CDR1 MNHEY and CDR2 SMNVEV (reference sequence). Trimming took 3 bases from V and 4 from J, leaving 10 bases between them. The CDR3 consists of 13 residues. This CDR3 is CASSFGDKYEQYF. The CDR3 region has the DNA TGTGCCAGCAGTTTCGGGGACAAATACGAGCAGTACTTC.

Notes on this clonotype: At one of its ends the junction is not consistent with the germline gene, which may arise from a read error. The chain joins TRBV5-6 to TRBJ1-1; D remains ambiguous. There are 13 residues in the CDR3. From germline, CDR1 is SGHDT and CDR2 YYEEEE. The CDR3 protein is CASSLGSPTEASF. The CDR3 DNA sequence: TGTGCCAGCAGCTTAGGGAGTCCCACTGAAGCTTCCTTT.

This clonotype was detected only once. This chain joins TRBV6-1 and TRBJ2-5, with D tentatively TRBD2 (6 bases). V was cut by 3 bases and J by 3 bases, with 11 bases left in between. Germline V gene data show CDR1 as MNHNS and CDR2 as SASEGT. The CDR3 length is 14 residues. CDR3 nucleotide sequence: TGTGCCAGCAGTGACGGGGGATGGGAAGAGACCCAGTACTTC. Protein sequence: CASSDGGWEETQYF.

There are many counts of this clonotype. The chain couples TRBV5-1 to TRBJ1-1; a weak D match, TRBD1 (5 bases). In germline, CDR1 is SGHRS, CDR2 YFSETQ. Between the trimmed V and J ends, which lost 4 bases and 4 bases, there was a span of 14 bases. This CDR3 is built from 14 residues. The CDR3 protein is CASSQTVPGTEAFF. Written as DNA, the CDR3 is TGCGCCAGCAGCCAGACAGTTCCAGGCACTGAAGCTTTCTTT.

CDR3 loop: CASSWRGWSTGELFF. The CDR3 nucleotides read TGTGCCAGCAGTTGGAGGGGGTGGAGCACCGGGGAGCTGTTTTTT. This chain connects TRBV28 to TRBJ2-2, with D perhaps assigned TRBD1 or TRBD2 (6 bases each). V was pared by 4 bases and J by 4 bases, with 13 bases between. Germline CDR1 is MDHEN and CDR2 is SYDVKM. This CDR3 comprises 15 residues.

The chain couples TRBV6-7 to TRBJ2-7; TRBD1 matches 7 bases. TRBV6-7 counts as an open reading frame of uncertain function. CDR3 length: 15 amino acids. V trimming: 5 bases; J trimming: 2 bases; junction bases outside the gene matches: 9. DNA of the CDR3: TGTGCCAGCAGTGAACAGGGGACCCAAACCTACGAGCAGTACTTC. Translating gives CASSEQGTQTYEQYF.

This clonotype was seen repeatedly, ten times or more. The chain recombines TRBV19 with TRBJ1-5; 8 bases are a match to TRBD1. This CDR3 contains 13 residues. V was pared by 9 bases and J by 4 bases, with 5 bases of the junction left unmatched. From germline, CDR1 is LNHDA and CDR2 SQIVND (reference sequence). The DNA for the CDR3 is TGTGCCAGCAGCGACAGGGGTAATCAGCCCCAGCATTTT. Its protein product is CASSDRGNQPQHF.

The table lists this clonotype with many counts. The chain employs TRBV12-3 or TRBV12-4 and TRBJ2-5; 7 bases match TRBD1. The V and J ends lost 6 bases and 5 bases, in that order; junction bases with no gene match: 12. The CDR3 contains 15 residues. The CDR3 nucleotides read TGTGCCAGCAGACCGAGCGACAGGGTGGTGGAGACCCAGTACTTC. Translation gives CASRPSDRVVETQYF.

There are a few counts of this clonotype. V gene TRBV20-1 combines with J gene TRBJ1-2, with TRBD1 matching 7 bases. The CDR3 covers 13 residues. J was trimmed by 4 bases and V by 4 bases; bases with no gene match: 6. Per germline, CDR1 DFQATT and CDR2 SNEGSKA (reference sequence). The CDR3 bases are TGCAGTGCTAAACCGACAGGGCCCTATGGCTACACCTTC. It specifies CSAKPTGPYGYTF.